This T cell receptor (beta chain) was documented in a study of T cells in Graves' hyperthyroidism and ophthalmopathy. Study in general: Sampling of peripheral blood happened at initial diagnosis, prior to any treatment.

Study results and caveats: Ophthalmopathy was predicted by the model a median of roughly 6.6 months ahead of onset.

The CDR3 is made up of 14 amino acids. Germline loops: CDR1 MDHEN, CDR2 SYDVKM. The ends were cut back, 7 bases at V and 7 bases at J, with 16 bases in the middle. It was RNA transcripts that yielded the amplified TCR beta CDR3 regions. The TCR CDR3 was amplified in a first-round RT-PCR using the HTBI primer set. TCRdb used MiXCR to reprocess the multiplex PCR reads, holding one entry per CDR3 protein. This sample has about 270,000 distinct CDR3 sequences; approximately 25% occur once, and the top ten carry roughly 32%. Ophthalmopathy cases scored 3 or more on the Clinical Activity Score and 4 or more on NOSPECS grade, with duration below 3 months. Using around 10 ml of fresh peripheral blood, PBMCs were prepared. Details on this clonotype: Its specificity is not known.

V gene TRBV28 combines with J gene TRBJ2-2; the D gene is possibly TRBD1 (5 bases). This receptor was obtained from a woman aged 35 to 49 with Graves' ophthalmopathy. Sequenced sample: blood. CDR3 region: CASTPGLGVGELFF. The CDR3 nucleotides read TGTGCCAGCACCCCAGGGCTTGGGGTCGGGGAGCTGTTTTTT.